The following is a T cell receptor (beta chain) sequence with its context. Its antigen is unidentified. This specimen belongs to a study of cytomegalovirus exposure and HLA in healthy donors. V gave up 1 base and J gave up 6 bases, with 7 bases separating them. The CDR3 spans 13 residues. Germline loops: CDR1 KGHSH, CDR2 LQKENI. Repertoires were generated with immunoSEQ multiplex PCR, while TCRdb's copy carries only in-frame clones and drops some. The data hold 200,000 to 250,000 clones, with 80% to 85% observed a single time. Study results and caveats: A list of roughly 180 TCR beta chains associated with cytomegalovirus was given.

V is TRBV18 and J is TRBJ1-5; D is uncertain. This sequence was found in a woman younger than 45 in good health and CMV-seropositive. The material sequenced was PBMCs. The DNA for the CDR3 is TGTGCCAGCTCACCACAAAAGAGTCAGCCCCAGCATTTT. Its translation: CASSPQKSQPQHF.